Following are 24 T cell receptor beta chains from one sample sequenced in a study of cytomegalovirus exposure and HLA in healthy donors. Repertoires were generated with immunoSEQ multiplex PCR, while TCRdb's copy carries only in-frame clones and drops some. The data show 100,000 to 150,000 clones, with about 84% seen just once and approximately 2% held by the top ten. Sequenced material: PBMCs. All receptors derive from a woman aged 30 to 39 in good health and CMV-seronegative.

The V and J genes are TRBV7-2 and TRBJ1-6, with D possibly TRBD1 on 6 matching bases. The CDR3 sequence is 14 residues long. The V end lost 5 bases, the J end lost 7 bases, and 12 bases lay between the germline ends. The V gene's germline CDR1 is SGHTA and CDR2 FQGNSA. The CDR3 DNA follows: TGTGCCAGCAGCCTTCGGGGGGCAAATTCACCCCTCCACTTT. It specifies CASSLRGANSPLHF.

V and J are TRBV7-2 and TRBJ1-2; possibly TRBD1 for D (5 bases). The ends were cut back, 5 bases at V and 0 bases at J, with 13 bases in the middle. The V gene's germline CDR1 is SGHTA and CDR2 FQGNSA. CDR3 length equals 15 residues. CDR3 residues: CASSPRTGSNYGYTF. The CDR3 coding sequence is TGTGCCAGCAGCCCAAGAACAGGTTCTAACTATGGCTACACCTTC. The full variable domain, in which reference TRBV7-2 and TRBJ1-2 provide the parts outside the CDR3, is GAGVSQSPSNKVTEKGKDVELRCDPISGHTALYWYRQSLGQGLEFLIYFQGNSAPDKSGLPSDRFSAERTGGSVSTLTIQRTQQEDSAVYLCASSPRTGSNYGYTFGSGTRLTVV.

This chain connects TRBV6-1 to TRBJ1-1; weak D call: TRBD1 (5 bases). CDR3 length: 13 residues. Trimming pared 0 bases from V and 5 bases from J, leaving 7 bases between. Germline V gene lookup returns CDR1 MNHNS and CDR2 SASEGT. The CDR3 nucleotides read TGTGCCAGCAGTGAAGCGGGGGGAACTGAAGCTTTCTTT. Translation: CASSEAGGTEAFF.

This chain joins TRBV18 and TRBJ2-2; tentatively, D is TRBD2 (5 bases). V gave up 9 bases and J gave up 6 bases, with 14 bases separating them. Germline CDR1 KGHSH, CDR2 LQKENI. The CDR3 contains 13 residues. Written as DNA, the CDR3 is TGTGCCAGTTCGGGATCACCTCCCGGGGAGCTGTTTTTT. Translating it yields CASSGSPPGELFF.

The rearrangement links TRBV5-6 to TRBJ2-2; D gene uncertain. Trimming stripped 2 bases from V and 7 bases from J, with 9 bases between. The CDR3 totals 13 residues. The germline V gene encodes CDR1 SGHDT and CDR2 YYEEEE. CDR3 amino acids: CASSLRTGGELFF. The CDR3 region has the DNA TGTGCCAGCAGCTTACGAACGGGCGGGGAGCTGTTTTTT.

The chain couples TRBV19 to TRBJ2-7, with D perhaps TRBD1 (5 bases). This CDR3 is built from 14 residues. Germline values: CDR1 LNHDA, CDR2 SQIVND (reference sequence). V was shortened by 2 bases and J by 3 bases, with 11 bases between the two germline ends. In DNA, the CDR3 is TGTGCCAGTAGTATATTTCACAGGAACTACGAGCAGTACTTC. Protein sequence: CASSIFHRNYEQYF.

As regards this clone: Other DNA sequences from this sample encode an identical CDR3 as well. The chain combines TRBV7-9 with TRBJ1-1, with 8 bases lining up with TRBD1. The CDR3 totals 14 residues. Looked up from germline, CDR1 is SEHNR and CDR2 is FQNEAQ (reference sequence). The junction had 3 bases not matched to a gene; V was cut back by 5 bases and J by 1 base. The CDR3: CASSLGQANTEAFF. CDR3 sequence (DNA): TGTGCCAGCAGCCTGGGACAGGCGAACACTGAAGCTTTCTTT.

This clone has only one observation. V and J are TRBV4-1 and TRBJ1-1; D perhaps matches TRBD1 (5 bases). The ends were cut back, 2 bases at V and 3 bases at J, with 13 bases in the middle. This CDR3 contains 15 residues. Germline lookup yields CDR1 MGHRA and CDR2 YSYEKL. The CDR3 nucleotides are TGCGCCAGCAGCCAACGAGTAGTAGGGGACACTGAAGCTTTCTTT. This codes for CASSQRVVGDTEAFF.

The chain has TRBV4-2 and TRBJ2-5; 16 nucleotides align to TRBD2. The CDR3 consists of 18 residues. The trim removed 4 bases at V and 5 bases at J, leaving 10 bases unmatched. Per germline, CDR1 LGHNA and CDR2 YNFKEQ. CDR3 sequence reads: CASSPSGTSGGAGETQYF. CDR3 sequence (DNA): TGTGCCAGCAGCCCCTCCGGGACTAGCGGGGGGGCCGGTGAGACCCAGTACTTC.

This rearrangement joins TRBV7-2 to TRBJ1-3; perhaps TRBD1 as D (5 bases). The CDR3 consists of 16 residues. Germline V lookup: CDR1 SGHTA, CDR2 FQGNSA. Trimming took off 3 bases at V and 0 bases at J, with 12 bases between the two ends. The CDR3 DNA reads as TGTGCCAGCAGCTTGGTGCGGGGGTTCTCTGGAAACACCATATATTTT. Translating gives CASSLVRGFSGNTIYF. Together with reference TRBV7-2 and TRBJ1-3, the CDR3 gives the full variable domain: GAGVSQSPSNKVTEKGKDVELRCDPISGHTALYWYRQSLGQGLEFLIYFQGNSAPDKSGLPSDRFSAERTGGSVSTLTIQRTQQEDSAVYLCASSLVRGFSGNTIYFGEGSWLTVV.

This clone came up once. The chain is built from TRBV5-1 and TRBJ2-5; tentative D call: TRBD2 (6 bases). CDR3 length: 14 amino acids. Trimming removed 0 bases at V and 5 bases at J, with 11 bases between. In germline, CDR1 is SGHRS, CDR2 YFSETQ. The CDR3 nucleotides are TGCGCCAGCAGCTTGGCCCGGGAGAAGGAGACCCAGTACTTC. Encoded protein: CASSLAREKETQYF. The full variable domain, rest sourced from reference TRBV5-1 and TRBJ2-5, is KAGVTQTPRYLIKTRGQQVTLSCSPISGHRSVSWYQQTPGQGLQFLFEYFSETQRNKGNFPGRFSGRQFSNSRSEMNVSTLELGDSALYLCASSLAREKETQYFGPGTRLLVL.

The V gene is TRBV5-1, the J gene TRBJ2-6; D might be TRBD2 (7 bases). This CDR3 spans 16 amino acids. Germline CDR1 is SGHRS and CDR2 is YFSETQ. Trimming left V 2 bases short and J 1 base short, with 10 bases between. The CDR3: CASSFGGTSGANVLTF. The DNA for the CDR3 is TGCGCCAGCAGCTTCGGGGGGACATCTGGGGCCAACGTCCTGACTTTC.

The CDR3 DNA reads TGTGCCAGCTCACTTTCGAGGGGGGGGCAACCCTATGGCTACACCTTC. This sequence encodes CASSLSRGGQPYGYTF. The V call is TRBV18, the J call TRBJ1-2; possibly TRBD1 for D (6 bases). The V end was cut by 4 bases, the J end by 4 bases, with 19 bases between. CDR1 is KGHSH and CDR2 is LQKENI in the germline V gene. The CDR3 has 16 amino acids.

The chain joins TRBV10-1 to TRBJ2-5; 8 bases map to TRBD1. The germline V gene has CDR1 WNHNN and CDR2 SYGVQD (reference sequence). The CDR3 runs to 15 residues. The ends lost 0 bases at V and 5 bases at J; junction bases unmatched: 5. CDR3 protein: CASSESQGAGETQYF. The CDR3, as DNA: TGCGCCAGCAGTGAGTCTCAGGGGGCCGGCGAGACCCAGTACTTC.

The chain has TRBV27 and TRBJ1-2, with D unresolved. CDR1 is MNHEY and CDR2 is SMNVEV in the germline V gene (reference sequence). V lost 2 bases and J 4 bases, leaving 11 bases between the germline ends. This CDR3 spans 14 amino acids. CDR3 sequence reads: CASSLTPGGYGYTF. The DNA of the CDR3 is TGTGCCAGCAGTTTAACCCCCGGCGGCTATGGCTACACCTTC.

The chain has TRBV25-1 and TRBJ2-6; TRBD2 might be the D (5 bases). The V gene's germline CDR1 is MGHDK and CDR2 SYGVNS. V shed 2 bases and J shed 4 bases, with 9 bases lying between them. The CDR3 contains 15 residues. The CDR3 sequence is CASSEPGFGANVLTF. The CDR3 DNA follows: TGTGCCAGCAGTGAACCGGGATTCGGGGCCAACGTCCTGACTTTC.

CDR3 region: CASSLDTVYGYTF. The CDR3, as DNA: TGTGCCAGCAGTTTGGACACCGTCTATGGCTACACCTTC. The chain carries TRBV6-5 and TRBJ1-2, with D maybe TRBD1 (5 bases). Germline V gene data show CDR1 as MNHEY and CDR2 as SVGAGI. The CDR3 loop spans 13 amino acids. Trimming shortened V by 4 bases and J by 4 bases, and 10 bases separated the two germline ends.

The chain has TRBV29-1 and TRBJ2-7; 9 nucleotides agree with TRBD1. CDR1 SQVTM and CDR2 ANQGSEA come from the germline V gene. The CDR3 consists of 14 residues. Losses at the gene ends were 4 bases for V and 5 bases for J; bases not matched to a gene: 9. DNA for the CDR3: TGCAGCGTTGCCGGGACAGGGAAGGGCGACGAGCAGTACTTC. Translated, it gives CSVAGTGKGDEQYF.

This clone has a handful of counts. The chain carries TRBV28 and TRBJ1-1, with D perhaps matching TRBD1 (6 bases). Germline CDR1 reads MDHEN; CDR2 reads SYDVKM. Between the trimmed V and J ends, which lost 5 bases and 6 bases, there was a span of 13 bases. The CDR3 is made up of 13 amino acids. CDR3 in amino acids: CASSLPRTAEAFF. The CDR3 nucleotides read TGTGCCAGCAGTCTTCCGCGGACAGCTGAAGCTTTCTTT.

This chain connects TRBV7-6 to TRBJ2-3; TRBD2 agrees at 7 bases. This CDR3 is built from 16 residues. The germline gives CDR1 SGHVS, CDR2 FNYEAQ. Germline trimming cut 3 bases from V and 0 bases from J; bases unmatched to any gene: 6. The CDR3 nucleotides read TGTGCCAGCAGCTTCGCTAGCGGAGCTAGCACAGATACGCAGTATTTT. Translated, it gives CASSFASGASTDTQYF.

This clone showed up just once. This chain joins TRBV11-3 and TRBJ2-3; TRBD1 agrees at 8 bases. The CDR3 extends over 15 amino acids. J lost 0 bases, V lost 5 bases, and 4 bases had no gene match. Germline CDR1 and CDR2: SGHNT and YENEEA. The CDR3 DNA reads TGTGCCAGCAGCCCTGGGACAGGTAGCACAGATACGCAGTATTTT. Protein product: CASSPGTGSTDTQYF.

The sample holds one count of this clone. The chain joins TRBV5-4 to TRBJ1-1, with D possibly matching TRBD1 (5 bases). The germline gives CDR1 SGHNT, CDR2 YYREEE (reference sequence). There are 15 residues in the CDR3. Deletions cut 0 bases from V and 0 bases from J, with 9 bases between. The CDR3 DNA reads TGTGCCAGCAGCTTGGGGGGGGACTTGAACACTGAAGCTTTCTTT. Translated: CASSLGGDLNTEAFF.

This sequence joins TRBV5-1 and TRBJ1-1; D gene uncertain. CDR1 is SGHRS and CDR2 is YFSETQ in the germline V gene. V lost 4 bases, J lost 6 bases, and 10 bases lay in between. The CDR3 has 12 residues. In DNA form, the CDR3 reads TGCGCCAGCAGCCAGCCCGGGGCTGAAGCTTTCTTT. This sequence encodes CASSQPGAEAFF.

J is TRBJ1-1 and V is TRBV7-9; D call uncertain. V was cut by 1 base and J by 11 bases, with 11 bases left in between. CDR1 is SEHNR and CDR2 is FQNEAQ in the germline V gene (reference sequence). There are 12 residues in the CDR3. CDR3 residues: CASSLGEREAFF. DNA for the CDR3: TGTGCCAGCAGCTTAGGGGAAAGGGAGGCTTTCTTT.